This T cell receptor (beta chain) was observed in a study of blood T cell repertoires in COVID-19. Study background: The United States, Italy and Spain provided the acute and convalescent COVID-19 samples.

Recovered status applied to Cohort 3 donors who had two consecutive negative PCRs. It also applied to those with clearance or with symptom resolution. CDR1 is SEHNR, CDR2 FQNEAQ, per germline (reference sequence). This CDR3 is 13 amino acids long. Trimming cost V 3 bases and J 9 bases, with 11 bases left between them. Per the original data handling: Reference gene primer amplification gave nucleated cell count estimates. Measured with immunoSEQ multiplex PCR; TCRdb has only the in-frame clones, and not every one. V, J and clone size reflect that table, while D and trimming were determined from the DNA. This table has hundreds of thousands of clones, less than 85% appearing once.

The source of this sequence is a woman aged 45-59 years who had recovered from COVID-19. This chain joins TRBV7-9 and TRBJ1-4; D not resolved. The material sequenced was PBMCs or T cells enriched from blood (not recorded which). The CDR3 spells CASSLEVGKKLFF. The CDR3 DNA reads as TGTGCCAGCAGCTTGGAGGTGGGAAAAAAACTGTTTTTT.